This is a list of T cell receptor beta chains from one sample in a study of identical twins. TCRdb reprocessed the 5' RACE reads via MiXCR and lists one record per CDR3 protein. The sample includes around 960,000 distinct CDR3 sequences, 12% of them seen just once. A further study also used this sample, focusing on yellow fever vaccine responses in identical twins.

Sequencing used PBMCs. These receptors all come from a woman in her late teens or twenties in good health. CDR3s include the opening cysteine and the closing phenylalanine or tryptophan. Fields, in order: clone size, J gene, D gene, V gene, CDR3 protein, CDR3 DNA. A D gene is named only where the DNA matches it firmly. Only some rows state a clone size, as once, few, many or a class for expanded clones.

>-|TRBJ1-1|-|TRBV6-5
CASSYQRGAGGNTEAFF
TGTGCCAGCAGTTACCAGCGGGGGGCGGGTGGTAACACTGAAGCTTTCTTT
>many|TRBJ1-5|TRBD1|TRBV5-1
CASSEWGQGSQPQHF
TGTGCCAGCAGTGAATGGGGACAGGGTAGCCAGCCCCAGCATTTT
>few|TRBJ1-1|TRBD1|TRBV12-3/TRBV12-4
CASGSQGTEAFF
TGTGCCAGCGGCTCACAGGGGACTGAAGCTTTCTTT
>few|TRBJ1-5|-|TRBV12-3/TRBV12-4
CASSYLASRASSNQPQHF
TGTGCCAGCAGCTACCTCGCGAGCAGGGCTTCTAGCAATCAGCCCCAGCATTTT
>few|TRBJ2-7|-|TRBV3-1
CASSQAFATSYEQHF
TGTGCCAGCAGCCAAGCGTTTGCGACCTCCTACGAGCAGCACTTC
>-|TRBJ2-2|-|TRBV20-1
CSASAGADTGELFF
TGCAGTGCTAGCGCGGGGGCCGACACCGGGGAGCTGTTTTTT
>many|TRBJ2-3|-|TRBV10-3
CAISEPNRVQDTQYF
TGTGCCATCAGTGAGCCAAACAGGGTTCAAGATACGCAGTATTTT
>many|TRBJ1-1|TRBD1|TRBV12-3/TRBV12-4
CASSLQGENEAFF
TGTGCCAGCAGTTTGCAGGGGGAAAATGAAGCTTTCTTT
>-|TRBJ2-2|-|TRBV7-9
CASSRLGTSSNTGELFF
TGTGCCAGCAGCCGACTCGGGACATCCAGCAACACCGGGGAGCTGTTTTTT
>many|TRBJ2-1|TRBD1|TRBV12-3/TRBV12-4
CASSYRQGLGNEQFF
TGTGCCAGCAGCTACCGACAGGGGTTGGGCAATGAGCAGTTCTTC
>many|TRBJ2-3|TRBD2|TRBV5-5
CASSLWTSGGGDTQYF
TGTGCCAGCAGCTTGTGGACTAGCGGGGGCGGAGATACGCAGTATTTT
>few|TRBJ2-3|-|TRBV3-1
CASSQDLGADISTDTQYF
TGTGCCAGCAGCCAAGATCTGGGAGCAGATATTAGCACAGATACGCAGTATTTT
>-|TRBJ2-1|TRBD1|TRBV10-1
CASSGTTGINEQFF
TGCGCCAGCTCAGGAACGACAGGGATCAATGAGCAGTTCTTC
>few|TRBJ2-5|TRBD1|TRBV10-3
CAIRDGQEGRETQYF
TGTGCCATCAGGGACGGACAGGAAGGGAGAGAGACCCAGTACTTC
>-|TRBJ2-2|-|TRBV7-9
CASSPRVAGELFF
TGTGCCAGCAGCCCCAGGGTGGCCGGGGAGCTGTTTTTT
>-|TRBJ1-3|-|TRBV15
CATSVVLSSGNTIYF
TGTGCCACCAGCGTAGTTCTAAGCTCTGGAAACACCATATATTTT
>-|TRBJ2-3|-|TRBV20-1
CSANKPPNTDTQYF
TGCAGTGCTAACAAACCACCAAACACAGATACGCAGTATTTT
>-|TRBJ2-3|-|TRBV14
CASSPTAAGTQYF
TGTGCCAGCAGCCCGACTGCCGCCGGTACGCAGTATTTT
>-|TRBJ1-1|-|TRBV20-1
CSARDLRDEVKAFF
TGCAGTGCTAGAGATCTGAGGGATGAGGTAAAAGCTTTCTTT
>-|TRBJ2-2|-|TRBV10-2
CASSARITRSGELFF
TGCGCCAGCAGTGCCCGGATTACACGGTCCGGGGAGCTGTTTTTT
>few|TRBJ2-1|TRBD2|TRBV19
CASTSSPSGIGNEQFF
TGTGCCAGTACTAGTAGTCCTAGCGGGATAGGTAATGAGCAGTTCTTC
>few|TRBJ2-7|TRBD2|TRBV4-1
CASSQEAGVFYEQYF
TGCGCCAGCAGCCAAGAGGCGGGAGTCTTCTACGAGCAGTACTTC
>many|TRBJ1-1|-|TRBV12-3/TRBV12-4
CASSLARGGEAFF
TGTGCCAGCAGTTTAGCCAGGGGTGGTGAAGCTTTCTTT
>-|TRBJ2-2|-|TRBV10-1
CASTTTGELFF
TGCGCCAGCACCACGACCGGGGAGCTGTTTTTT
>-|TRBJ2-2|-|TRBV10-3
CAITSFQTGELFF
TGTGCCATCACGTCGTTTCAGACCGGGGAGCTGTTTTTT
>few|TRBJ2-5|TRBD2|TRBV7-2
CASSFTSGSRETQYF
TGTGCCAGCAGCTTCACTAGCGGGAGTCGAGAGACCCAGTACTTC
>-|TRBJ2-7|-|TRBV2
CASSEAAQSF
TGTGCCAGCAGTGAAGCCGCCCAGAGCTTC
>few|TRBJ1-1|TRBD1|TRBV3-1
CASSPWGRGPSNTEAFF
TGTGCCAGCAGCCCGTGGGGCAGGGGGCCCTCGAACACTGAAGCTTTCTTT
>few|TRBJ1-1|TRBD1|TRBV20-1
CSARKWTGAGTEAFF
TGCAGTGCTAGGAAATGGACAGGGGCGGGCACTGAAGCTTTCTTT
>-|TRBJ2-1|-|TRBV10-3
CAISVSGGEYNEQFF
TGTGCCATCAGTGTTAGCGGAGGCGAGTACAATGAGCAGTTCTTC
>few|TRBJ1-2|-|TRBV10-3
CAISESTLNYGYTF
TGTGCCATCAGTGAGTCGACACTCAACTATGGCTACACCTTC
>-|TRBJ2-1|TRBD2|TRBV20-1
CSARSIREGIPYNEQFF
TGCAGTGCTAGATCAATAAGGGAGGGAATCCCCTACAATGAGCAGTTCTTC
>few|TRBJ1-6|TRBD1|TRBV19
CASSVRGKESPLHF
TGTGCCAGTAGTGTCAGGGGGAAGGAATCACCCCTCCACTTT
>-|TRBJ2-1|-|TRBV21-1
CASSTQGPLAGGYNEQFF
TGTGCCAGCAGCACCCAAGGCCCTTTAGCGGGAGGCTACAATGAGCAGTTCTTC
>-|TRBJ1-5|-|TRBV27
CASSLLGGGNQPQHF
TGTGCCAGCAGTTTATTAGGCGGAGGCAATCAGCCCCAGCATTTT
>many|TRBJ2-1|-|TRBV9
CASSVDQGHGEQFF
TGTGCCAGCAGCGTAGATCAGGGCCATGGTGAGCAGTTCTTC
>few|TRBJ1-2|-|TRBV29-1
CSVEVSLGVYGYTF
TGCAGCGTTGAAGTCTCCTTGGGGGTCTATGGCTACACCTTC
>few|TRBJ1-1|-|TRBV14
CASSQPGAGNTEAFF
TGTGCCAGCAGCCAACCGGGGGCGGGGAACACTGAAGCTTTCTTT
>few|TRBJ2-7|-|TRBV29-1
CSVEGLNSYEQYF
TGCAGCGTTGAAGGTCTAAACTCCTACGAGCAGTACTTC
>few|TRBJ2-2|-|TRBV7-8
CASRPRVQQNTGELFF
TGTGCCAGCAGACCACGGGTGCAGCAAAACACCGGGGAGCTGTTTTTT
>-|TRBJ1-1|-|TRBV19
CAVTGRGNTEAFF
TGTGCCGTCACTGGGCGGGGAAACACTGAAGCTTTCTTT
>-|TRBJ2-5|-|TRBV29-1
CSAPIQGSRETQYF
TGCAGCGCCCCTATTCAGGGTAGTCGAGAGACCCAGTACTTC
>-|TRBJ1-5|TRBD1|TRBV19
CASSVAGGMGSNQPQHF
TGTGCCAGTAGTGTGGCAGGGGGCATGGGGAGCAATCAGCCCCAGCATTTT
>few|TRBJ2-2|-|TRBV6-5
CASTGLRGELFF
TGTGCCAGCACCGGTCTTCGAGGGGAGCTGTTTTTT
>-|TRBJ1-4|-|TRBV7-6
CASSAQPFQGLDEKLFF
TGTGCCAGCAGCGCCCAGCCGTTCCAGGGGTTGGATGAAAAACTGTTTTTT
>many|TRBJ2-1|-|TRBV12-3/TRBV12-4
CASSYQPSVEQFF
TGTGCCAGCAGCTACCAACCCTCGGTTGAGCAGTTCTTC
>few|TRBJ1-1|TRBD1|TRBV25-1
CASSEWDRGTEAFF
TGTGCCAGCAGTGAATGGGACAGGGGCACTGAAGCTTTCTTT
>few|TRBJ1-2|TRBD1|TRBV5-1
CASSLGRTGGRDYGYTF
TGCGCCAGCAGCTTGGGACGGACAGGGGGAAGGGACTATGGCTACACCTTC